Each of the 10 T cell receptor beta chains below was sequenced from the same sample in a study of T cell responses to AZD1222 COVID-19 vaccine. The data were produced by immunoSEQ multiplex PCR, yet TCRdb's version contains in-frame clones alone and is incomplete. The sample holds about 150,000 clones, roughly 92% seen once. The specimen comprised peripheral blood, sampled on day 0 of AZD1222 vaccination. All receptors come from an adult in good health.

The V and J genes are TRBV7-2 and TRBJ1-2; unclear D gene. Germline assignment: CDR1 SGHTA and CDR2 FQGNSA. The V gene lost 4 bases and the J gene lost 5 bases, with 17 bases spanning the gap. The CDR3 is 15 amino acids. The CDR3 bases are TGTGCCAGCAGCTCAAACCGCAACACTGGTTATGGCTACACCTTC. This translates into CASSSNRNTGYGYTF.

The V and J genes are TRBV6-2 or TRBV6-3 and TRBJ1-4; D is uncertain. V lost 5 bases, J lost 5 bases, and 15 bases lay in between. CDR3 length: 15 residues. The germline gives CDR1 MNHEY, CDR2 SVGEGT. CDR3 nucleotide sequence: TGTGCCAGCAGTGCCCTGGGCATCGGAAATGAAAAACTGTTTTTT. Protein sequence: CASSALGIGNEKLFF.

The chain couples TRBV6-5 to TRBJ2-6; no reliable D call. Between the trimmed V and J ends, which lost 4 bases and 2 bases, there was a span of 6 bases. This CDR3 has 14 residues. Per germline, CDR1 MNHEY and CDR2 SVGAGI. The DNA for the CDR3 is TGTGCCAGCAGTTTTTCAACTGGGGCCAACGTCCTGACTTTC. This sequence encodes CASSFSTGANVLTF.

The chain is built from TRBV28 and TRBJ2-7; 14 bases fit TRBD2. Per germline, CDR1 MDHEN and CDR2 SYDVKM. This CDR3 comprises 17 residues. With 0 bases clipped from V and 4 bases from J, the junction kept 5 bases outside the gene matches. The CDR3 DNA reads TGTGCCAGCAGTTTATGGACTAGCGGGAGGGCCCTGTACGAGCAGTACTTC. Amino acids: CASSLWTSGRALYEQYF.

The CDR3 DNA reads TGCAGCGTTGAAGCCGGGACAGAGGAAGAAAAACTGTTTTTT. Amino acid sequence: CSVEAGTEEEKLFF. The rearrangement uses TRBV29-1 and TRBJ1-4; 7 bases agree with TRBD1. J gave up 8 bases and V 1 base, and 7 bases lay outside the gene matches. The CDR3 is 14 amino acids. Germline V CDR1 and CDR2: SQVTM, ANQGSEA.

This clone was counted a single time. Other nucleotide sequences in the sample specify the same CDR3. CDR3 sequence reads: CASSIWGTQETQYF. Written as DNA, the CDR3 is TGTGCCAGTAGTATTTGGGGGACCCAAGAGACCCAGTACTTC. V and J are TRBV19 and TRBJ2-5, with D possibly called TRBD1 or TRBD2 (5 bases each). CDR3 size: 14 residues. The V gene lost 3 bases and the J gene lost 1 base, with 9 bases spanning the gap. Germline V gives CDR1 LNHDA, CDR2 SQIVND (reference sequence).

In its sample, this clone was seen once. CDR3 amino acids: CASRDRSTDTQYF. CDR3 bases: TGCGCCAGCAGGGACAGGAGCACAGATACGCAGTATTTT. The chain has TRBV5-1 and TRBJ2-3; 7 bases map to TRBD1. CDR3 length: 13 residues. V gave up 5 bases and J gave up 0 bases; unmatched junction bases: 0. Germline CDR1 is SGHRS and CDR2 is YFSETQ.

This clone has only one observation. The chain is built from TRBV19 and TRBJ1-1; D uncertain. The ends were cut back, 7 bases at V and 0 bases at J, with 21 bases in the middle. The germline V gene has CDR1 LNHDA and CDR2 SQIVND (reference sequence). The CDR3 extends over 17 amino acids. The CDR3: CASKDVGYTNMNTEAFF. CDR3 DNA: TGTGCCAGTAAGGACGTGGGGTATACCAACATGAACACTGAAGCTTTCTTT.

This rearrangement joins TRBV5-5 to TRBJ2-5, with D uncertain. The ends were cut back, 2 bases at V and 1 base at J, with 9 bases in the middle. Germline assignment: CDR1 SGHKS and CDR2 YYEKEE (reference sequence). CDR3 size: 14 residues. The CDR3 DNA follows: TGTGCCAGCAGCTTCGCCCAGGCCCAAGAGACCCAGTACTTC. This encodes CASSFAQAQETQYF. The full variable domain, in which reference TRBV5-5 and TRBJ2-5 provide the parts outside the CDR3, is DAGVTQSPTHLIKTRGQQVTLRCSPISGHKSVSWYQQVLGQGPQFIFQYYEKEERGRGNFPDRFSARQFPNYSSELNVNALLLGDSALYLCASSFAQAQETQYFGPGTRLLVL.

The rearrangement links TRBV6-1 to TRBJ1-1; D is ambiguous. The CDR3 is 15 amino acids. Germline loops: CDR1 MNHNS, CDR2 SASEGT. V lost 1 base and J lost 5, with 14 bases in between. This CDR3 is CASSEGGGWGTEAFF. CDR3 bases: TGTGCCAGCAGTGAAGGTGGAGGGTGGGGAACTGAAGCTTTCTTT.